This entry concerns a single TCR beta chain. The antigen is unknown. Within a library made for alpha chains, this beta chain is off target, and its count is uninformative. The sample's time point: sample taken at primary tumor resection. This record belongs to a study of spatial heterogeneity in lung cancer. Germline CDR1 and CDR2: SGHNT and YYREEE (reference sequence). V gave up 0 bases and J gave up 0 bases, with 14 bases separating them. The CDR3 has 17 residues. Study observations and caveats: Counts of expanded alpha and beta TCRs within tumors tracked the tumor nonsynonymous mutation count.

One entry per CDR3 protein results from TCRdb running MiXCR on the 5' RACE reads. The repertoire includes approximately 3,700 distinct CDR3 sequences, about a quarter of them detected once, and over 11% sits in the top ten. The receptor comes from a male donor with early-stage non-small cell lung cancer. The genes are TRBV5-4 and TRBJ2-3; D might be TRBD1 (5 bases). The material sequenced was lung tumor tissue, taken at surgery. The DNA of the CDR3 is TGTGCCAGCAGCTTGGACCGGACACGAGCTAGCACAGATACGCAGTATTTT. It specifies CASSLDRTRASTDTQYF.